This T cell receptor beta chain was documented in a study of identical twins. In its sample, this clonotype was seen many times. TCRdb passed the 5' RACE reads through MiXCR, listing each CDR3 protein once. The sample consists of 280,000 or so distinct CDR3 sequences, approximately 8.5% of them appearing once. The CDR3 has 11 residues. V was shortened by 7 bases and J by 6 bases, with 8 bases between the two germline ends. This sample was shared with a second study, whose subject was yellow fever vaccine responses in identical twins.

The origin of this receptor is a woman under 30 in good health. Source material: memory (CD45RO+) T cells sorted from blood. J is TRBJ2-3 and V is TRBV12-3 or TRBV12-4, with D perhaps assigned TRBD1 or TRBD2 (5 bases each). CDR3 DNA sequence: TGTGCCAGCACCTGGGGGGATACGCAGTATTTT. Its protein is CASTWGDTQYF.